This TCR beta chain was observed in a study of control samples from healthy donors and cancer patients. Repertoires were generated with immunoSEQ multiplex PCR, while TCRdb's copy carries only in-frame clones and drops some. The sample records around 130,000 clones, about nine tenths being singletons. V lost 2 bases, J lost 1 base, and 13 bases lay in between. Germline CDR1 and CDR2: MNHEY and SMNVEV (reference sequence). The CDR3 loop spans 16 amino acids. This receptor was identified in a man aged 45-60 years with head and neck cancer. The chain couples TRBV27 to TRBJ2-3; D is perhaps TRBD2 (6 bases). The specimen was PBMCs. CDR3 nucleotide sequence: TGTGCCAGCAGTTTAGGAGGGTCCCTTGGCACAGATACGCAGTATTTT. Protein: CASSLGGSLGTDTQYF.